Shown below are 18 T cell receptor beta chains from a single sample sequenced in a study of T-cell memory formation after mild COVID-19. TCRdb re-called the 5' RACE reads with MiXCR, one entry per CDR3 protein. The repertoire has under 650,000 distinct CDR3 sequences, approximately 18% of them found once; the top ten carry more than 10%. The sample consisted of PBMCs or a T cell subset sorted from them (not recorded which). The receptors derive from an adult woman who had mild COVID-19 (a few samples of this study predate the infection). Cell type and time point are not known.

The chain is built from TRBV4-2 and TRBJ2-3, with 7 bases aligning to TRBD2. There are 17 residues in the CDR3. Germline lookup yields CDR1 LGHNA and CDR2 YNFKEQ. Losses at the gene ends were 1 base for V and 2 bases for J; bases not matched to a gene: 9. The DNA for the CDR3 is TGTGCCAGCAGCCAAGGTGCGTTGCGGGGGTACACAGATACGCAGTATTTT. Translated: CASSQGALRGYTDTQYF.

This chain uses TRBV5-5 with TRBJ1-1; no reliable D call. Trimming shortened V by 1 base and J by 1 base, and 8 bases separated the two germline ends. This CDR3 comprises 14 residues. Germline V gene data show CDR1 as SGHKS and CDR2 as YYEKEE (reference sequence). CDR3 sequence reads: CASSLHGKNTEAFF. In DNA, the CDR3 is TGTGCCAGCAGCTTGCATGGTAAGAACACTGAAGCTTTCTTT.

This chain joins TRBV4-1 and TRBJ2-1, with D maybe TRBD2 (6 bases). Germline-derived CDR1 and CDR2 are MGHRA and YSYEKL. CDR3 size: 14 residues. The V gene lost 3 bases and the J gene lost 8 bases, with 14 bases spanning the gap. CDR3 coding DNA: TGCGCCAGCAGCCAGGAAGTCTGGGAGGATGAGCAGTTCTTC. It is translated as CASSQEVWEDEQFF.

The genes are TRBV7-3 and TRBJ2-3; 8 bases are shared with TRBD2. From germline, CDR1 is SGHTA and CDR2 FQGTGA. The CDR3 spans 13 residues. After removal of 4 bases from V and 5 bases from J, the junction contained 2 bases not matched to a gene. CDR3 residues: CASSSGTRDTQYF. For the CDR3, the DNA is TGTGCCAGCAGCTCCGGGACTAGAGATACGCAGTATTTT.

DNA of the CDR3: TGTGCCAGCAGTTCGCGGACTAGCGGGGGGGTTGACGAGCAGTACTTC. As protein: CASSSRTSGGVDEQYF. This sequence joins TRBV12-3 or TRBV12-4 and TRBJ2-7; 15 bases are shared with TRBD2. This CDR3 is built from 16 residues. The ends lost 4 bases at V and 5 bases at J; junction bases unmatched: 6.

This clonotype has a handful of counts. CDR3 sequence: CASSLRASTYEQYF. The CDR3 DNA follows: TGTGCCAGCAGTTTACGTGCCAGTACCTACGAGCAGTACTTC. The genes are TRBV12-3 or TRBV12-4 and TRBJ2-7, with no clear D. This CDR3 is built from 14 residues. Trimming cost V 2 bases and J 2 bases, with 10 bases left between them.

Regarding this clonotype: Compared with germline, one end of the junction differs, possibly owing to a read error. The rearrangement joins TRBV9 to TRBJ1-2; 7 bases agree with TRBD1. Germline CDR1 reads SGDLS; CDR2 reads YYNGEE. The CDR3 sequence is 14 residues long. Here the CDR3 reads CASSVGDSGYCYTF. In nucleotides, the CDR3 is TGTGCCAGCAGCGTCGGGGACAGTGGCTATTGCTACACCTTC.

The chain carries TRBV2 and TRBJ2-5; tentative D call: TRBD2 (5 bases). Germline V gene lookup returns CDR1 SNHLY and CDR2 FYNNEI. The V gene lost 7 bases and the J gene lost 2 bases, with 17 bases spanning the gap. The CDR3 spans 15 residues. This CDR3 is CASTEGVGWQETQYF. The CDR3 bases are TGTGCCAGCACCGAGGGTGTGGGGTGGCAAGAGACCCAGTACTTC. The whole variable domain, remainder taken from reference TRBV2 and TRBJ2-5, is EPEVTQTPSHQVTQMGQEVILRCVPISNHLYFYWYRQILGQKVEFLVSFYNNEISEKSEIFDDQFSVERPDGSNFTLKIRSTKLEDSAMYFCASTEGVGWQETQYFGPGTRLLVL.

This clonotype was counted between two and nine times. The chain joins TRBV9 to TRBJ2-1, with D hard to call. Germline CDR1 and CDR2: SGDLS and YYNGEE. The CDR3 contains 11 residues. V lost 0 bases and J lost 10, with 5 bases in between. The CDR3 nucleotides are TGTGCCAGCAGCGTAGACGCAGAGCAGTTCTTC. Translation: CASSVDAEQFF.

This rearrangement joins TRBV29-1 to TRBJ2-1; D not certain. Germline V gives CDR1 SQVTM, CDR2 ANQGSEA. The germline V and J ends were trimmed by 3 bases and 6 bases, with 15 bases remaining between them. This CDR3 comprises 14 residues. This CDR3 is CSVEGISIGNEQFF. The CDR3 coding sequence is TGCAGCGTTGAGGGTATTTCGATTGGCAATGAGCAGTTCTTC.

The V and J genes are TRBV20-1 and TRBJ2-2; D is unclear. In germline, CDR1 is DFQATT, CDR2 SNEGSKA (reference sequence). CDR3 length equals 11 residues. The CDR3 nucleotides read TGCAGCCTATCAGTCCGCGGGGAGCTGTTTTTT. This sequence encodes CSLSVRGELFF.

The rearrangement links TRBV7-3 to TRBJ2-1; TRBD1 aligns across 7 bases. The CDR3 contains 15 residues. V shed 6 bases, J shed 0 bases, and the junction held 5 bases outside the gene matches. From germline, CDR1 is SGHTA and CDR2 FQGTGA. The CDR3 protein is CASSMGTDSYNEQFF. The CDR3 coding sequence is TGTGCCAGCAGTATGGGGACAGACTCCTACAATGAGCAGTTCTTC.

The chain uses TRBV5-1 and TRBJ1-2; a possible D gene is TRBD1 (5 bases). Germline V gene sequence: CDR1 SGHRS, CDR2 YFSETQ. V was shortened by 0 bases and J by 8 bases, with 14 bases between the two germline ends. The CDR3 sequence is 14 residues long. CDR3 DNA: TGCGCCAGCAGCTTGGGGGGACGTCCTGAGGGCTACACCTTC. It is translated as CASSLGGRPEGYTF.

This chain uses TRBV28 with TRBJ2-1; D is perhaps TRBD2 (6 bases). V was shortened by 2 bases and J by 0 bases, with 17 bases between the two germline ends. This CDR3 contains 18 residues. The germline gives CDR1 MDHEN, CDR2 SYDVKM. The CDR3 sequence: CASSLHLAGRSSYNEQFF. Written as DNA, the CDR3 is TGTGCCAGCAGTTTACACCTTGCGGGGAGGAGCTCCTACAATGAGCAGTTCTTC. The full variable domain, its missing parts supplied by reference TRBV28 and TRBJ2-1, is DVKVTQSSRYLVKRTGEKVFLECVQDMDHENMFWYRQDPGLGLRLIYFSYDVKMKEKGDIPEGYSVSREKKERFSLILESASTNQTSMYLCASSLHLAGRSSYNEQFFGPGTRLTVL.

CDR3 loop: CASSQLTSGLSYNEQFF. The CDR3 DNA is TGTGCCAGCAGCCAACTCACTAGCGGCCTATCCTACAATGAGCAGTTCTTC. The chain couples TRBV3-1 to TRBJ2-1; 8 bases agree with TRBD2. The CDR3 sequence is 17 residues long. V was clipped by 2 bases and J by 1 base; unmatched bases: 7. In germline, CDR1 is LGHDT, CDR2 YNNKEL (reference sequence).

This clonotype has just a few counts. The chain couples TRBV4-3 to TRBJ2-7; the match to TRBD1 covers 11 bases. The CDR3 length is 16 residues. V lost 2 bases and J lost 3; bases outside the gene matches: 6. Germline CDR1 reads LGHNA; CDR2 reads YSLEER. This CDR3 reads CASSQRTGGAIYEQYF. In DNA, the CDR3 is TGCGCCAGCAGCCAAAGGACAGGGGGCGCTATCTACGAGCAGTACTTC.

The chain employs TRBV5-1 and TRBJ2-3; D perhaps matches TRBD2 (6 bases). This CDR3 has 13 amino acids. The V gene lost 7 bases and the J gene lost 6 bases, with 15 bases spanning the gap. CDR1 is SGHRS and CDR2 is YFSETQ in the germline V gene. The CDR3 reads CASERVPRDTQYF. CDR3 in DNA: TGCGCCAGCGAGCGGGTCCCACGGGATACGCAGTATTTT. Using reference TRBV5-1 and TRBJ2-3 for the parts outside the CDR3, the full variable domain is KAGVTQTPRYLIKTRGQQVTLSCSPISGHRSVSWYQQTPGQGLQFLFEYFSETQRNKGNFPGRFSGRQFSNSRSEMNVSTLELGDSALYLCASERVPRDTQYFGPGTRLTVL.

This clonotype was seen more than once but under ten times. This chain links TRBV7-8 with TRBJ2-7, with 14 bases lining up with TRBD2. This CDR3 comprises 20 residues. J gave up 1 base and V 2 bases, and 13 bases lay outside the gene matches. Germline V gene sequence: CDR1 SGHVS, CDR2 FQNEAQ. DNA of the CDR3: TGTGCCAGCAGCTTAACCTTGAGACTAGCGGGGGGGGAAAGTTCCTACGAGCAGTACTTC. Its translation is CASSLTLRLAGGESSYEQYF.